This T cell receptor beta chain was profiled in a study of blood T cell repertoires in COVID-19. Turning to the study itself: Donors in the United States, Italy and Spain gave samples during acute or convalescent COVID-19. PBMCs, B-cell-depleted T cells, or T cells provided the cDNA or gDNA that made up the material.

The assay was immunoSEQ multiplex PCR, and TCRdb's table has in-frame clones only and misses some. Of 95,000 to 100,000 clones listed, 85% to 95% were seen once; the top ten hold roughly 5.6%. V lost 5 bases, J lost 3 bases, and 5 bases stayed unmatched. The germline gives CDR1 MNHEY, CDR2 SMNVEV (reference sequence). This CDR3 is built from 14 residues. Source material: peripheral blood. The sequence came from a man aged 45-60 years with active COVID-19. V gene TRBV27 combines with J gene TRBJ2-7; 9 nucleotides line up with TRBD1. The CDR3: CASSRDREGYEQYF. The CDR3, as DNA: TGTGCCAGCAGTAGGGACAGGGAAGGCTACGAGCAGTACTTC.